Shown below are 32 T cell receptor beta chains from a single sample sequenced in a study of T cell responses to AZD1222 COVID-19 vaccine. Sequencing used immunoSEQ multiplex PCR; TCRdb keeps in-frame clones, though not all of them. Altogether 150,000 to 200,000 clones are present, roughly 92% being singletons, with the ten largest covering roughly 1.4%. This material consisted of peripheral blood, taken on day 0 of AZD1222 vaccination. These TCRs come from an adult in good health.

This chain uses TRBV29-1 with TRBJ1-6; D not resolved. V dropped 0 bases and J dropped 6 bases, with 15 bases sitting between them. Germline V CDR1 and CDR2: SQVTM, ANQGSEA. The CDR3 has 16 amino acids. Written as DNA, the CDR3 is TGCAGCGTTGAAGATACCCATGTCCCGCTTAATTCACCCCTCCACTTT. Translation: CSVEDTHVPLNSPLHF.

The gene calls are TRBV27 and TRBJ1-2; 10 positions match TRBD1. Trimming cost V 6 bases and J 5 bases; bases outside gene matches: 6. The CDR3 length is 14 residues. Germline V gene sequence: CDR1 MNHEY, CDR2 SMNVEV (reference sequence). CDR3 in amino acids: CASRTPGQGYGYTF. Here the CDR3 DNA reads TGTGCCAGCAGAACCCCGGGACAGGGGTATGGCTACACCTTC.

The chain has TRBV5-1 and TRBJ2-7, with D possibly being TRBD2 (5 bases). Trimming shortened V by 4 bases and J by 7 bases, and 21 bases separated the two germline ends. The germline V gene has CDR1 SGHRS and CDR2 YFSETQ. This CDR3 is built from 15 residues. As DNA, the CDR3 is TGCGCCAGCAGCCCGAGGGTCACCGACCCTACGGAGCAGTACTTC. Its translation: CASSPRVTDPTEQYF.

The chain employs TRBV18 and TRBJ1-1, with unresolved D. Germline CDR1 is KGHSH and CDR2 is LQKENI. Trimming stripped 5 bases from V and 0 bases from J, with 10 bases between. CDR3 length: 14 residues. The DNA of the CDR3 is TGTGCCAGCTCAGGGGATGGGATGAACACTGAAGCTTTCTTT. It yields the protein CASSGDGMNTEAFF.

The chain joins TRBV29-1 to TRBJ1-2, with 7 bases lining up with TRBD1. V dropped 6 bases and J dropped 2; count of bases not matched to a gene: 12. Germline V CDR1 and CDR2: SQVTM, ANQGSEA. The length of the CDR3 is 15 residues. CDR3 region: CSVDEPGGRNYGYTF. Here the CDR3 DNA reads TGCAGCGTAGACGAACCAGGGGGGAGAAACTATGGCTACACCTTC.

The rearrangement joins TRBV20-1 to TRBJ2-5, with 7 nucleotides matching TRBD2. The CDR3 runs to 15 residues. The germline CDR1 and CDR2 sequences are DFQATT and SNEGSKA (reference sequence). V trimming: 3 bases; J trimming: 5 bases; junction bases outside the gene matches: 12. CDR3 in DNA: TGCAGTGCTAGTGCTACGGGACTACGGGCGGAGACCCAGTACTTC. This translates into CSASATGLRAETQYF.

The chain is built from TRBV18 and TRBJ1-4; D is ambiguous. The V gene's germline CDR1 is KGHSH and CDR2 LQKENI. The V and J ends lost 0 bases and 6 bases respectively, with 20 bases between them. The CDR3 runs to 18 residues. The CDR3 bases are TGTGCCAGCTCACCACCGATAACGGTCCCCCAGTGGGATGAAAAACTGTTTTTT. It codes for CASSPPITVPQWDEKLFF.

This chain joins TRBV7-7 and TRBJ1-6; possibly TRBD1 for D (6 bases). The CDR3 has 13 residues. Germline V gene lookup returns CDR1 SSHAT and CDR2 FNYEAQ (reference sequence). Deletions cut 5 bases from V and 9 bases from J, with 11 bases between. CDR3 amino acids: CASSLEGGSPLHF. The CDR3 nucleotides read TGTGCCAGCAGCCTAGAGGGGGGTTCACCCCTCCACTTT.

The chain combines TRBV6-2 or TRBV6-3 with TRBJ2-7, with TRBD1 identical over 7 bases. Per the germline V gene, CDR1 is MNHEY and CDR2 is SVGEGT. The CDR3 runs 14 residues. Trimming took 2 bases from V and 3 from J; bases not matched to a gene: 4. CDR3 DNA: TGTGCCAGCAGTTACGAGACAGGGAACTACGAGCAGTACTTC. Its translation is CASSYETGNYEQYF.

The CDR3 reads CASSLNSGNTIYF. Written as DNA, the CDR3 is TGTGCCAGCAGTCTCAACTCTGGAAACACCATATATTTT. This rearrangement joins TRBV6-5 to TRBJ1-3; D call uncertain. The CDR3 loop spans 13 amino acids. Looked up from germline, CDR1 is MNHEY and CDR2 is SVGAGI. V shed 5 bases and J shed 0 bases, with 5 bases lying between them.

The chain joins TRBV29-1 to TRBJ2-1; D gene unclear. Trimming took 0 bases from V and 9 from J, leaving 9 bases between them. Germline loops: CDR1 SQVTM, CDR2 ANQGSEA. The CDR3 length is 12 residues. This chain's CDR3 is CSVEDLGSEQFF. In DNA, the CDR3 is TGCAGCGTTGAAGATCTCGGCAGTGAGCAGTTCTTC.

V is TRBV7-6 and J is TRBJ2-6; TRBD1 is a possible D gene (6 bases). V shed 2 bases and J shed 1 base, with 9 bases lying between them. The CDR3 length is 16 residues. Germline assignment: CDR1 SGHVS and CDR2 FNYEAQ. CDR3 nucleotides: TGTGCCAGCAGCTTACAAACAGGGTCTGGGGCCAACGTCCTGACTTTC. Amino acid sequence: CASSLQTGSGANVLTF.

The chain links TRBV27 to TRBJ2-2, with D tentatively TRBD2 (7 bases). The ends were cut back, 3 bases at V and 5 bases at J, with 13 bases in the middle. CDR3 length: 15 amino acids. The germline V gene encodes CDR1 MNHEY and CDR2 SMNVEV (reference sequence). DNA of the CDR3: TGTGCCAGCAGTTTCCTCGGGGGGCGGACCGGGGAGCTGTTTTTT. Protein sequence: CASSFLGGRTGELFF.

V is TRBV3-1 (or the pseudogene TRBV3-2) and J is TRBJ1-2; D gene uncertain. V gave up 1 base and J gave up 1 base, with 10 bases separating them. The CDR3 length is 15 residues. Germline loops: CDR1 LGHDT, CDR2 YNNKEL (reference sequence). CDR3: CASSQVASNNYGYTF. DNA for the CDR3: TGTGCCAGCAGCCAAGTTGCCAGTAATAACTATGGCTACACCTTC.

The chain is built from TRBV27 and TRBJ2-7, with 13 positions matching TRBD2. CDR3 length: 15 residues. Germline-derived CDR1 and CDR2 are MNHEY and SMNVEV (reference sequence). V trimming: 6 bases; J trimming: 3 bases; junction bases outside the gene matches: 5. The CDR3 loop reads CASRPTSGGNYEQYF. DNA of the CDR3: TGTGCCAGCAGACCGACTAGCGGGGGGAACTACGAGCAGTACTTC.

This chain uses TRBV3-1 (or the pseudogene TRBV3-2) with TRBJ1-1; D is undetermined. The CDR3 totals 12 residues. Germline V lookup: CDR1 LGHDT, CDR2 YNNKEL (reference sequence). V shed 4 bases and J shed 5 bases, with 8 bases lying between them. The CDR3 is CASSRAGTEAFF. CDR3 coding DNA: TGTGCCAGCAGCCGAGCGGGGACTGAAGCTTTCTTT.

The chain is built from TRBV20-1 and TRBJ1-3, with a possible D match to TRBD1 (5 bases). Germline CDR1 is DFQATT and CDR2 is SNEGSKA (reference sequence). V was clipped by 3 bases and J by 4 bases, with 10 bases between them. This CDR3 contains 13 residues. CDR3 region: CSASKGTGNTIYF. In nucleotides, the CDR3 is TGCAGTGCTAGTAAAGGGACGGGAAACACCATATATTTT.

The V call is TRBV6-6, the J call TRBJ1-2; TRBD1 agrees at 9 bases. Unmatched junction bases numbered 5, after V lost 4 bases and J lost 5 bases. Germline CDR1 MNHNY, CDR2 SVGAGI (reference sequence). The CDR3 extends over 14 amino acids. In DNA form, the CDR3 reads TGTGCCAGCAGTTGGGACAGGGATGGTTATGGCTACACCTTC. It is translated as CASSWDRDGYGYTF.

This chain joins TRBV27 and TRBJ1-1; TRBD1 aligns across 12 bases. Germline assignment: CDR1 MNHEY and CDR2 SMNVEV (reference sequence). This CDR3 region has 18 residues. V shed 6 bases, J shed 6 bases, and the junction held 17 bases outside the gene matches. DNA for the CDR3: TGTGCCAGCAGAGCACCCTCGGGACAGGGGGCCAGGGGGGCTGAAGCTTTCTTT. This sequence encodes CASRAPSGQGARGAEAFF.

The chain carries TRBV19 and TRBJ2-3, with a tentative D call TRBD2 (6 bases). Between the trimmed V and J ends, which lost 4 bases and 3 bases, there was a span of 14 bases. Germline V lookup: CDR1 LNHDA, CDR2 SQIVND (reference sequence). This CDR3 comprises 15 residues. CDR3: CASSKRASSTDTQYF. The CDR3 nucleotides are TGTGCCAGTAGTAAGCGGGCTAGCAGTACAGATACGCAGTATTTT.

This sequence joins TRBV15 and TRBJ1-5; no clear D gene. Germline-derived CDR1 and CDR2 are LNHNV and YYDKDF (reference sequence). The CDR3 sequence is 15 residues long. V was clipped by 0 bases and J by 7 bases, with 13 bases between them. CDR3 coding DNA: TGTGCCACCAGCAGAGATGTCGGGTCGAGCCAGCCCCAGCATTTT. Encoded protein: CATSRDVGSSQPQHF.

The V and J genes are TRBV9 and TRBJ1-5; TRBD1 matches 7 bases. Germline CDR1 and CDR2: SGDLS and YYNGEE. With 0 bases clipped from V and 6 bases from J, the junction kept 6 bases outside the gene matches. The CDR3 runs 15 residues. CDR3 DNA sequence: TGTGCCAGCAGCGTAGCGGCGGCAGGGGGTCAGCCCCAGCATTTT. It encodes CASSVAAAGGQPQHF.

CDR3 DNA sequence: TGCAGCGCCCAAACCGGGACAACCACAGATACGCAGTATTTT. Encoded protein: CSAQTGTTTDTQYF. This rearrangement joins TRBV29-1 to TRBJ2-3; D may be TRBD1 (6 bases). CDR1 is SQVTM and CDR2 is ANQGSEA in the germline V gene. Between the trimmed V and J ends, which lost 7 bases and 2 bases, there was a span of 16 bases. CDR3 length: 14 amino acids.

This chain joins TRBV7-2 and TRBJ1-2; D ambiguous. CDR1 and CDR2 (germline): SGHTA, FQGNSA. The ends were cut back, 1 base at V and 5 bases at J, with 11 bases in the middle. The CDR3 is 14 residues long. The CDR3 loop is CASSLEAGSYGYTF. The CDR3 DNA reads as TGTGCCAGCAGCTTAGAAGCGGGGTCGTATGGCTACACCTTC.

A remark on this clone: Its ends do not fully match the called genes, so a read error is possible. Other DNA sequences in the sample encode the same CDR3. The chain uses TRBV24-1 and TRBJ2-7; D not resolved. The length of the CDR3 is 13 residues. Germline V gene sequence: CDR1 KGHDR, CDR2 SFDVKD. CDR3 in amino acids: CATSDFFSYEQYF. As DNA, the CDR3 is TGCGCCACCAGTGATTTCTTCTCCTACGAGCAGTACTTC.

There are a few counts of this clone. The chain uses TRBV5-6 and TRBJ1-5, with 7 positions matching TRBD1. CDR3 length equals 14 residues. Looked up from germline, CDR1 is SGHDT and CDR2 is YYEEEE. With V trimmed by 3 bases and J by 6 bases, 6 bases remained unmatched. CDR3 in amino acids: CASSSGQVSQPQHF. The CDR3 coding sequence is TGTGCCAGCAGCTCTGGACAGGTTAGTCAGCCCCAGCATTTT.

V is TRBV29-1 and J is TRBJ1-3, with a tentative D call TRBD1 (5 bases). Trimming stripped 7 bases from V and 2 bases from J, with 18 bases between. Germline CDR1 is SQVTM and CDR2 is ANQGSEA. This CDR3 is built from 15 residues. The CDR3, as DNA: TGCAGCGCCTCACCCAGGGCGGGGGCTGGAAACACCATATATTTT. It yields the protein CSASPRAGAGNTIYF. Full variable domain (missing parts from reference TRBV29-1 and TRBJ1-3): SAVISQKPSRDICQRGTSLTIQCQVDSQVTMMFWYRQQPGQSLTLIATANQGSEATYESGFVIDKFPISRPNLTFSTLTVSNMSPEDSSIYLCSASPRAGAGNTIYFGEGSWLTVV.

The chain employs TRBV5-1 and TRBJ1-2, with 7 bases lining up with TRBD1. The CDR3 extends over 14 amino acids. After removal of 3 bases from V and 5 bases from J, the junction contained 7 bases not matched to a gene. Germline V lookup: CDR1 SGHRS, CDR2 YFSETQ. CDR3 residues: CASSSGTASYGYTF. The CDR3 DNA sequence: TGCGCCAGCAGCTCCGGGACAGCCAGTTATGGCTACACCTTC.

The chain has TRBV28 and TRBJ1-2; tentatively, D is TRBD1 (5 bases). The CDR3 has 14 residues. Germline CDR1 and CDR2: MDHEN and SYDVKM. V dropped 6 bases and J dropped 6 bases, with 17 bases sitting between them. In nucleotides, the CDR3 is TGTGCCAGCAGCTGGGACTGGGACCGTGATGGCTACACCTTC. Amino acids: CASSWDWDRDGYTF.

The CDR3 nucleotides read TGTGCCAGCAGTACCCTTAGGGGAGGGGACTATGGCTACACCTTC. Amino acid sequence: CASSTLRGGDYGYTF. The J gene is TRBJ1-2, the V gene TRBV6-5, with D possibly being TRBD1 (5 bases). V was cut by 5 bases and J by 3 bases, with 16 bases left in between. Germline CDR1 and CDR2: MNHEY and SVGAGI. The CDR3 spans 15 residues.

The chain employs TRBV5-1 and TRBJ2-7; 9 bases are a match to TRBD1. Germline V lookup: CDR1 SGHRS, CDR2 YFSETQ. The CDR3 loop spans 13 amino acids. J gave up 4 bases and V 3 bases, and 2 bases lay outside the gene matches. CDR3 in amino acids: CASSWDRAYEQYF. The DNA for the CDR3 is TGCGCCAGCAGCTGGGACAGGGCATACGAGCAGTACTTC.

The J gene is TRBJ2-7, the V gene TRBV6-1; no clear D. The V end was cut by 3 bases, the J end by 6 bases, with 21 bases between. This CDR3 comprises 16 residues. Looked up from germline, CDR1 is MNHNS and CDR2 is SASEGT. This chain's CDR3 is CASSEGGGPKIVEQYF. DNA for the CDR3: TGTGCCAGCAGTGAGGGCGGCGGCCCCAAGATCGTCGAGCAGTACTTC.